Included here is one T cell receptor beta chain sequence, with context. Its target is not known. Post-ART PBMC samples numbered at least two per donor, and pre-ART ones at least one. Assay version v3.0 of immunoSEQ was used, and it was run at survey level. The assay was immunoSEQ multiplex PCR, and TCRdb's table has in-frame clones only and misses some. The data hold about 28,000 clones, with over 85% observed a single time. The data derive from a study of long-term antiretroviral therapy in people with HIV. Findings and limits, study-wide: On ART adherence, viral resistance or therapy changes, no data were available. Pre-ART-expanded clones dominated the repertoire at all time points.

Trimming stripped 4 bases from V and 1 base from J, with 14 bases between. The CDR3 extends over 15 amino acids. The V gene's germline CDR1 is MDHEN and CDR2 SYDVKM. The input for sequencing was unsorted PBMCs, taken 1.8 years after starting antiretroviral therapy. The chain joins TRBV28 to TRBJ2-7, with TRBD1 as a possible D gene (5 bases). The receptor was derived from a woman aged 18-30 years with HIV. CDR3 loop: CASSSAQAASYEQYF. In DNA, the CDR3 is TGTGCCAGCAGTTCAGCACAGGCCGCTTCCTACGAGCAGTACTTC. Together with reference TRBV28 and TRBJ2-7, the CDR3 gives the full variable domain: DVKVTQSSRYLVKRTGEKVFLECVQDMDHENMFWYRQDPGLGLRLIYFSYDVKMKEKGDIPEGYSVSREKKERFSLILESASTNQTSMYLCASSSAQAASYEQYFGPGTRLTVT.